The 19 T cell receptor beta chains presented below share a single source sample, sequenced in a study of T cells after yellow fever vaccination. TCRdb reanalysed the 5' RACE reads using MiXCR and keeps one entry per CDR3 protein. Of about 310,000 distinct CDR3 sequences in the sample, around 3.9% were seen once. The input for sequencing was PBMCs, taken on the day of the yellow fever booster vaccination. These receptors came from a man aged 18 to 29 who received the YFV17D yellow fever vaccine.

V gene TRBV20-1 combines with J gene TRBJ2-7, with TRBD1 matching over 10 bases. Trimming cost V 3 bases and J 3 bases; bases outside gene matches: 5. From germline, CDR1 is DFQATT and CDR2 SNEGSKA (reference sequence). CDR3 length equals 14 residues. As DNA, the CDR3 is TGCAGTGCTAGCGGACAGGGGGACCGCTACGAGCAGTACTTC. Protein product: CSASGQGDRYEQYF.

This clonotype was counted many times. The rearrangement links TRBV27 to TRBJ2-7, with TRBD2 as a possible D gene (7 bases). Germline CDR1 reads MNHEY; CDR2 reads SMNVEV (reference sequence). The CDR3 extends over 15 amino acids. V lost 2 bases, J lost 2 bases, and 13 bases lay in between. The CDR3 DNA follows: TGTGCCAGCAGTTTAATGGGGGGGCCGCCCTACGAGCAGTACTTC. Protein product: CASSLMGGPPYEQYF.

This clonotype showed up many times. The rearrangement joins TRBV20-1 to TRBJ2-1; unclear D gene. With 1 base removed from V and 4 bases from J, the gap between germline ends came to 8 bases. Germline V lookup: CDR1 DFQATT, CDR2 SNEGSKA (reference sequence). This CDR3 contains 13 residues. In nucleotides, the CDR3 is TGCAGTGCTAGAGCTGCAGATTACAATGAGCAGTTCTTC. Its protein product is CSARAADYNEQFF.

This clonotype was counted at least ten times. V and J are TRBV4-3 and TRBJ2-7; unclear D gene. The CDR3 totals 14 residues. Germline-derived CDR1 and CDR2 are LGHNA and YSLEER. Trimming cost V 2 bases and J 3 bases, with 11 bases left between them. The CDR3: CASSQFRQGYEQYV. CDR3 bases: TGCGCCAGCAGCCAATTTCGACAAGGCTACGAGCAGTACGTC.

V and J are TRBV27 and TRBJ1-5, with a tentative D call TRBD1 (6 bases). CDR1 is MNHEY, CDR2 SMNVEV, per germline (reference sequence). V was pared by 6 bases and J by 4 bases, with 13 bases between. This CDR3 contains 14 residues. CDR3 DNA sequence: TGTGCCAGCAGGAGCACAGGGCGTAATCAGCCCCAGCATTTT. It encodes CASRSTGRNQPQHF.

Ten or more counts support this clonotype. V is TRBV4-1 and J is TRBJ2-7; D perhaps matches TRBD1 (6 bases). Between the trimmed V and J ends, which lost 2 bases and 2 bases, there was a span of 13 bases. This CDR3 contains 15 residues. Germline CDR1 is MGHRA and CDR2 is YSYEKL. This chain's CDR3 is CASSQSGGSAYEQYV. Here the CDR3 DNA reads TGCGCCAGCAGCCAAAGTGGGGGCAGCGCCTACGAGCAGTACGTC.

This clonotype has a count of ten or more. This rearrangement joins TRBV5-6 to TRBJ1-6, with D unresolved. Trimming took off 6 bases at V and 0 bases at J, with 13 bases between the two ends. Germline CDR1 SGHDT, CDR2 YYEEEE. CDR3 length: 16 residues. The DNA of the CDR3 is TGTGCCAGCACCCTATTGTCGAGCTCCTATAATTCACCCCTCCACTTT. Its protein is CASTLLSSSYNSPLHF.

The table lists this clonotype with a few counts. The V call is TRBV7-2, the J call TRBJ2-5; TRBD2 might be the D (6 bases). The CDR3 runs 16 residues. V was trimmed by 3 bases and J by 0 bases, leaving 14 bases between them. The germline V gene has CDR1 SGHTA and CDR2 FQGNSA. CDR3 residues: CASSLVSGRNQETQYF. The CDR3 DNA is TGTGCCAGCAGCTTGGTGTCGGGGAGGAACCAAGAGACCCAGTACTTC.

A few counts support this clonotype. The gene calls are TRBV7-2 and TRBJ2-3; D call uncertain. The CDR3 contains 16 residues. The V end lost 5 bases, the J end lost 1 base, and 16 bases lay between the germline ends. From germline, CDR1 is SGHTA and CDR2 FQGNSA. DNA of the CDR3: TGTGCCAGCAGCCCAATGACGCGGCGCGGCACAGATACGCAGTATTTT. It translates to CASSPMTRRGTDTQYF.

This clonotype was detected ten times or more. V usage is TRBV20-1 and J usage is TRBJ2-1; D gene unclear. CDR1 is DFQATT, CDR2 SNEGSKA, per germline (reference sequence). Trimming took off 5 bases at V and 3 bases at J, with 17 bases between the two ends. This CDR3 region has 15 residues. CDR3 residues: CSASTGRTFYNEQFF. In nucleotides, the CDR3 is TGCAGTGCTTCGACTGGCCGTACATTCTACAATGAGCAGTTCTTC.

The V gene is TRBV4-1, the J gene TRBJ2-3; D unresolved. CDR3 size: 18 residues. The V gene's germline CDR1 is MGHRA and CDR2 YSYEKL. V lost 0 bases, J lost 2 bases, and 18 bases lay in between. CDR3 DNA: TGCGCCAGCAGCCAAGATAAGGATTCTCCGGCCTCCACAGATACGCAGTATTTT. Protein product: CASSQDKDSPASTDTQYF.

This chain's CDR3 is CASIGWQEQYV. The CDR3, as DNA: TGTGCCAGCATCGGGTGGCAGGAGCAGTACGTC. The rearrangement uses TRBV5-8 and TRBJ2-7; D is ambiguous. The germline V gene encodes CDR1 SGHTS and CDR2 YDEGEE. The CDR3 loop spans 11 amino acids. V was trimmed by 6 bases and J by 7 bases, leaving 11 bases between them.

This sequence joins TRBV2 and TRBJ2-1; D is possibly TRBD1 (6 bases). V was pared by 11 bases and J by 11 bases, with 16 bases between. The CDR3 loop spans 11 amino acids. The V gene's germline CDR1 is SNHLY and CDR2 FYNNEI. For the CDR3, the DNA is TGTGCCGGATACCGGGACACAAAGCAGTTCTTC. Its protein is CAGYRDTKQFF.

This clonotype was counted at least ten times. This chain's CDR3 is CSGGSSSYNEQFF. As DNA, the CDR3 is TGCAGCGGTGGATCCAGCTCCTACAATGAGCAGTTCTTC. This rearrangement joins TRBV29-1 to TRBJ2-1; D is unclear. V was pared by 7 bases and J by 0 bases, with 10 bases between. Germline CDR1 SQVTM, CDR2 ANQGSEA. This CDR3 is 13 amino acids long.

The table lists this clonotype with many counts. CDR3 amino acids: CASSGGMNTEAFF. The CDR3 DNA sequence: TGTGCCAGCTCAGGGGGGATGAACACTGAAGCTTTCTTT. The gene calls are TRBV2 and TRBJ1-1; 7 nucleotides align to TRBD1. This CDR3 region has 13 residues. After removal of 8 bases from V and 0 bases from J, the junction contained 3 bases not matched to a gene. Germline CDR1 reads SNHLY; CDR2 reads FYNNEI.

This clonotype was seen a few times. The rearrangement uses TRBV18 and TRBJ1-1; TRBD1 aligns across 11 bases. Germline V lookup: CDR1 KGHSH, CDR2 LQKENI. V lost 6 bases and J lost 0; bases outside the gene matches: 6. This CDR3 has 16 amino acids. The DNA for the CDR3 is TGTGCCAGCTCGGTCGGACAGGGGGCCTTGAACACTGAAGCTTTCTTT. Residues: CASSVGQGALNTEAFF.

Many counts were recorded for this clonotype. CDR3 DNA: TGCGCCAGCAGCTTGGCTACTAGCGGGGGAACAGATACGCAGTATTTT. Amino acid sequence: CASSLATSGGTDTQYF. The genes are TRBV5-1 and TRBJ2-3; 11 bases align to TRBD2. The V and J ends lost 0 bases and 3 bases, in that order; junction bases with no gene match: 3. This CDR3 spans 16 amino acids. Germline-derived CDR1 and CDR2 are SGHRS and YFSETQ.

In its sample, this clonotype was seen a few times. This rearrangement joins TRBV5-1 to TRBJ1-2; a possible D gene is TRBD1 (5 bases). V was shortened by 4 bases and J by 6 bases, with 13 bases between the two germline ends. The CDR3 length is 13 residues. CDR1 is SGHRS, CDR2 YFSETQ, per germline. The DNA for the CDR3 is TGCGCCAGCAGCACCGCGGGGGGGAATGGCTACACCTTC. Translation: CASSTAGGNGYTF.

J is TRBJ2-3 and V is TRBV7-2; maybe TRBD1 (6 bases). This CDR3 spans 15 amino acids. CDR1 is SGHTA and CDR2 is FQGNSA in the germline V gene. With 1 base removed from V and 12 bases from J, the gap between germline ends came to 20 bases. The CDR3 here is CASSLDSGVSRGQYF. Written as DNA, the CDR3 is TGTGCCAGCAGCTTAGACTCGGGTGTGAGCAGGGGTCAGTATTTT.